This T cell receptor beta chain was found in a study of shared T cell receptors in the human thymus. Trimming pared 6 bases from V and 0 bases from J, leaving 12 bases between. Germline assignment: CDR1 LNHDA and CDR2 SQIVND (reference sequence). The CDR3 totals 14 residues. Using immunoSEQ multiplex PCR, the repertoire was profiled, and TCRdb retains in-frame clones only, with some absent. This sample yields over 350,000 clones, of which about 95% are seen a single time; approximately 0.02% belongs to the top ten. This clone came up once. This sequence originates from a human donor. The sequenced sample consisted of thymocytes. The chain recombines TRBV19 with TRBJ2-7; D unclear. For the CDR3, the DNA is TGTGCCAGTAGAACCCGGTCCACCTCCTACGAGCAGTACTTC. Its protein product is CASRTRSTSYEQYF.